This TCR beta chain is drawn from a study of cytomegalovirus exposure and HLA in healthy donors. Study results and caveats: Later, an analysis found that common viral pathogens appeared to be linked with several of the most significant clusters. The authors judged a highly shared variant cluster likely a sequencing artifact. 164 TCR beta chains were listed as cytomegalovirus-associated.

Primers for the PCR totalled 60 Vbeta and 13 Jbeta. Measured with immunoSEQ multiplex PCR; TCRdb has only the in-frame clones, and not every one. Here the sample table reports tens of thousands of clones. Concerning this clone: Its antigen is currently unknown.

Germline loops: CDR1 GTSNPN, CDR2 SVGIG (reference sequence). Trimming at V came to 5 bases and at J to 2 bases, leaving 8 bases not matched to a gene. This CDR3 has 14 amino acids. The sequenced sample consisted of PBMCs. This TCR was recovered from a man younger than 45 in good health and CMV-seronegative. The V and J genes are TRBV30 and TRBJ1-2, with TRBD1 identical over 7 bases. In DNA form, the CDR3 reads TGTGCCTGGGCCTCGACAGGGATGAACTATGGCTACACCTTC. Residues: CAWASTGMNYGYTF. The variable domain in full, completed from reference TRBV30 and TRBJ1-2, reads SQTIHQWPATLVQPVGSPLSLECTVEGTSNPNLYWYRQAAGRGLQLLFYSVGIGQISSEVPQNLSASRPQDRQFILSSKKLLLSDSGFYLCAWASTGMNYGYTFGSGTRLTVV.